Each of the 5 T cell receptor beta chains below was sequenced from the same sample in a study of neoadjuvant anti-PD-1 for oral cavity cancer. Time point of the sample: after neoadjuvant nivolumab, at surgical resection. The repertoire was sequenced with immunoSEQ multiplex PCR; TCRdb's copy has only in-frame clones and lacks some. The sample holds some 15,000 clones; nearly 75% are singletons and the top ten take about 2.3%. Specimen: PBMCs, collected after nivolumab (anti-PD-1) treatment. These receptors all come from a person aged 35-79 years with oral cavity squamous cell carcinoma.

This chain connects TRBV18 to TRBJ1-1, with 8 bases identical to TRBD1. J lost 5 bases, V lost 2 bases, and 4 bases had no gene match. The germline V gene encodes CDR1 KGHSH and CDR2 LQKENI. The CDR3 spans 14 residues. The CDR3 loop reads CASSPGQGRTEAFF. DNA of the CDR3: TGTGCCAGCTCACCAGGACAGGGACGGACTGAAGCTTTCTTT.

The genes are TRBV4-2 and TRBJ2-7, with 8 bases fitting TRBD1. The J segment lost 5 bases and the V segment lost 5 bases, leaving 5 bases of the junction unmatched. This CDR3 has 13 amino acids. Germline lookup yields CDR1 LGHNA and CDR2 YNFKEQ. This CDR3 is CASSSRTGNEQYF. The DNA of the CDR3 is TGTGCCAGCAGCTCCCGGACAGGGAACGAGCAGTACTTC.

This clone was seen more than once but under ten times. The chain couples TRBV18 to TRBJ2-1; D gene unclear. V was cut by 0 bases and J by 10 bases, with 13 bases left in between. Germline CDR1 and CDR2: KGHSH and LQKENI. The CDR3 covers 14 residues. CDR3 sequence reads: CASSPPSSFGEQFF. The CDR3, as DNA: TGTGCCAGCTCACCACCTTCTAGTTTTGGAGAGCAGTTCTTC.

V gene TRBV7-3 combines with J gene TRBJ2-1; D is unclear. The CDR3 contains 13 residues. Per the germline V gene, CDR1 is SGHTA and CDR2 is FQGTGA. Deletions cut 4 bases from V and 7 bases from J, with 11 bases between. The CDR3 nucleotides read TGTGCCAGCAGCTCCGGCCGCGGTAATGAGCAGTTCTTC. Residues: CASSSGRGNEQFF.

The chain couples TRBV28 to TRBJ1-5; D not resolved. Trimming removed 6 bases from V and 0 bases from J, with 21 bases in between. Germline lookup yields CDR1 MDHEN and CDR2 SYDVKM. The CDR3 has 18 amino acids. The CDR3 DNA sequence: TGTGCCAGCAGCCCCTATCTATTAGTAATCGATAGCAATCAGCCCCAGCATTTT. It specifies CASSPYLLVIDSNQPQHF.